The 29 T cell receptor beta chains below all came from one sample that was sequenced in a study of blood T cell repertoires in COVID-19. Repertoires were generated with immunoSEQ multiplex PCR, while TCRdb's copy carries only in-frame clones and drops some. Of about 98,000 clones in the sample, around 90% were seen once. Sample: peripheral blood. These receptors all stem from a man between 70 and 80 years old with acute or convalescent COVID-19.

V and J are TRBV7-9 and TRBJ1-2; perhaps TRBD1 as D (5 bases). This CDR3 is built from 15 residues. Germline CDR1 and CDR2: SEHNR and FQNEAQ (reference sequence). The V end lost 5 bases, the J end lost 2 bases, and 15 bases lay between the germline ends. As DNA, the CDR3 is TGTGCCAGCAGCCGCTTTGGGGCAACGAACTATGGCTACACCTTC. Protein: CASSRFGATNYGYTF.

This chain uses TRBV4-2 with TRBJ1-1; D is unclear. CDR1 is LGHNA, CDR2 YNFKEQ, per germline. The CDR3 contains 14 residues. Trimming cost V 4 bases and J 1 base, with 10 bases left between them. Here the CDR3 DNA reads TGTGCCAGCAGCCTAACTCTTGGGAACACTGAAGCTTTCTTT. Translation gives CASSLTLGNTEAFF.

This sequence joins TRBV13 and TRBJ2-1; D is perhaps TRBD1 (6 bases). CDR1 is PRHDT and CDR2 is FYEKMQ in the germline V gene (reference sequence). This CDR3 has 15 amino acids. V lost 0 bases and J lost 4, with 10 bases in between. The DNA for the CDR3 is TGTGCCAGCAGCTTAGGGGCCGACAGGTACAATGAGCAGTTCTTC. It specifies CASSLGADRYNEQFF.

The genes are TRBV7-9 and TRBJ2-5, with 10 bases aligning to TRBD1. The V and J ends lost 5 bases and 5 bases, in that order; junction bases with no gene match: 8. This CDR3 region has 15 residues. Germline CDR1 reads SEHNR; CDR2 reads FQNEAQ (reference sequence). Written as DNA, the CDR3 is TGTGCCAGCAGCCGGAGGACAGGGGGAATGGAGACCCAGTACTTC. Its translation: CASSRRTGGMETQYF.

The chain carries TRBV5-3 and TRBJ1-5; a possible D gene is TRBD1 (5 bases). TRBV5-3 is an ORF, and what it does is uncertain. V dropped 1 base and J dropped 2 bases, with 13 bases sitting between them. The CDR3 has 16 amino acids. CDR3: CARSLLQGWGNQPQHF. The DNA of the CDR3 is TGTGCCAGAAGCTTGTTGCAGGGTTGGGGCAATCAGCCCCAGCATTTT.

This rearrangement joins TRBV7-8 to TRBJ2-5; D gene uncertain. V lost 1 base and J lost 5, with 8 bases in between. The CDR3 loop spans 13 amino acids. Germline CDR1 reads SGHVS; CDR2 reads FQNEAQ. The CDR3 is CASSLGPSETQYF. The CDR3 bases are TGTGCCAGCAGCTTAGGTCCCTCGGAGACCCAGTACTTC.

This CDR3 reads CASRGSRGRTEAFF. CDR3 bases: TGTGCCAGCAGGGGATCCAGGGGTCGCACTGAAGCTTTCTTT. The J gene is TRBJ1-1, the V gene TRBV6-5; possibly TRBD1 for D (6 bases). CDR3 length equals 14 residues. In germline, CDR1 is MNHEY, CDR2 SVGAGI. Trimming took 6 bases from V and 4 from J, leaving 15 bases between them.

This chain uses TRBV19 with TRBJ1-2, with a possible D match to TRBD1 (6 bases). Per the germline V gene, CDR1 is LNHDA and CDR2 is SQIVND (reference sequence). Trimming stripped 6 bases from V and 6 bases from J, with 17 bases between. This CDR3 has 14 amino acids. The CDR3 loop reads CASRGGGNEDGYTF. As DNA, the CDR3 is TGTGCCAGTAGAGGCGGGGGCAACGAGGATGGCTACACCTTC.

The rearrangement links TRBV5-1 to TRBJ2-5; TRBD2 aligns across 13 bases. The length of the CDR3 is 16 residues. The ends lost 4 bases at V and 2 bases at J; junction bases unmatched: 5. CDR1 and CDR2 from the germline V gene are SGHRS and YFSETQ. This chain's CDR3 is CASSQTSGGGQETQYF. In DNA, the CDR3 is TGCGCCAGCAGCCAAACTAGCGGGGGGGGACAAGAGACCCAGTACTTC.

The V gene is TRBV1, the J gene TRBJ1-1; TRBD1, the table's D call, lacks a check against the DNA. TRBV1 is labeled a pseudogene. CDR3 size: 17 residues. The CDR3 DNA reads TGCACCAGCAGCCCCGGACAGGGGGCGTCAAGCGTAACTGAAGCTTTCTTT. Translating gives CTSSPGQGASSVTEAFF.

This clone was seen just once. The gene calls are TRBV19 and TRBJ1-2; the D gene is possibly TRBD1 (6 bases). The CDR3 has 14 amino acids. V was trimmed by 5 bases and J by 3 bases, leaving 13 bases between them. Germline CDR1 reads LNHDA; CDR2 reads SQIVND (reference sequence). The CDR3 spells CASSPGGGDYGYTF. For the CDR3, the DNA is TGTGCCAGTAGTCCCGGGGGGGGCGACTATGGCTACACCTTC.

This clone was seen a few times. This chain connects TRBV6-5 to TRBJ1-2, with a weak D call TRBD1 (6 bases). The V end lost 2 bases, the J end lost 6 bases, and 7 bases lay between the germline ends. Germline lookup yields CDR1 MNHEY and CDR2 SVGAGI. The CDR3 length is 12 residues. CDR3 nucleotide sequence: TGTGCCAGCAGTTACAACAGGGATGGCTACACCTTC. Translation: CASSYNRDGYTF.

CDR3 bases: TGTGCCAGCAGTTCCCTCCTAGCGGCCGAAAACATTCAGTACTTC. This encodes CASSSLLAAENIQYF. The chain links TRBV6-5 to TRBJ2-4; 7 bases are shared with TRBD2. V trimming: 4 bases; J trimming: 5 bases; junction bases outside the gene matches: 8. The CDR3 totals 15 residues. Germline lookup yields CDR1 MNHEY and CDR2 SVGAGI.

The rearrangement joins TRBV27 to TRBJ1-2; D may be TRBD1 (6 bases). The CDR3 sequence is 16 residues long. Trimming took off 6 bases at V and 1 base at J, with 18 bases between the two ends. CDR1 and CDR2 from the germline V gene are MNHEY and SMNVEV (reference sequence). CDR3 in DNA: TGTGCCAGCAGCACCTCAGGGGTTGGGGGTAACTATGGCTACACCTTC. This sequence encodes CASSTSGVGGNYGYTF.

The V call is TRBV7-3, the J call TRBJ1-1; 7 bases match TRBD1. V lost 5 bases, J lost 0 bases, and 9 bases stayed unmatched. This CDR3 contains 16 residues. Germline lookup yields CDR1 SGHTA and CDR2 FQGTGA. The CDR3, as DNA: TGTGCCAGCAGCCCCCAGGGGGGTACCATGAACACTGAAGCTTTCTTT. Its translation: CASSPQGGTMNTEAFF.

This CDR3 reads CASSLGTSGGDEQFF. Written as DNA, the CDR3 is TGTGCCAGCAGTTTAGGGACTAGCGGGGGAGATGAGCAGTTCTTC. The rearrangement links TRBV28 to TRBJ2-1, with 14 bases aligning to TRBD2. V lost 2 bases and J lost 8; bases outside the gene matches: 2. The CDR3 has 15 residues. Germline values: CDR1 MDHEN, CDR2 SYDVKM.

This chain connects TRBV29-1 to TRBJ1-4, with 7 bases matching TRBD1. The CDR3 length is 13 residues. Germline CDR1 reads SQVTM; CDR2 reads ANQGSEA. The V segment lost 6 bases and the J segment 10 bases; nucleotides outside the gene matches: 11. The CDR3, as DNA: TGCAGCGTAGAACAACAGGGGTGGGGAAAACTGTTTTTT. Protein: CSVEQQGWGKLFF.

The chain has TRBV5-1 and TRBJ1-1; possibly TRBD1 for D (5 bases). The V gene lost 0 bases and the J gene lost 7 bases, with 10 bases spanning the gap. The CDR3 length is 13 residues. Germline V CDR1 and CDR2: SGHRS, YFSETQ. The CDR3 is CASSLEQGFEAFF. The CDR3 region has the DNA TGCGCCAGCAGCTTGGAGCAGGGCTTTGAAGCTTTCTTT.

The chain uses TRBV3-1 (or the pseudogene TRBV3-2) and TRBJ2-1; a possible D gene is TRBD2 (5 bases). Trimming left V 1 base short and J 10 bases short, with 14 bases between. This CDR3 region has 14 residues. Germline CDR1 LGHDT, CDR2 YNNKEL (reference sequence). The CDR3 coding sequence is TGTGCCAGCAGCCAAGGCCTAGCAACACTCGAGCAGTTCTTC. Translation: CASSQGLATLEQFF.

This rearrangement joins TRBV6-1 to TRBJ1-4; weak D call: TRBD1 (6 bases). The CDR3 contains 15 residues. Germline V gives CDR1 MNHNS, CDR2 SASEGT. Trimming removed 3 bases at V and 8 bases at J, with 16 bases between. CDR3 sequence (DNA): TGTGCCAGCAGTGATCCCCCGGGGGGGCGCGAAAAACTGTTTTTT. Translated: CASSDPPGGREKLFF.

This rearrangement joins TRBV28 to TRBJ2-3; 8 positions match TRBD2. CDR3 length: 16 amino acids. Germline V lookup: CDR1 MDHEN, CDR2 SYDVKM. With V trimmed by 6 bases and J by 1 base, 9 bases remained unmatched. The CDR3, as DNA: TGTGCCAGCAGGTCCAGCGGGGGATTTGGCACAGATACGCAGTATTTT. Translating it yields CASRSSGGFGTDTQYF. Full variable domain (outside the CDR3, taken from reference TRBV28 and TRBJ2-3): DVKVTQSSRYLVKRTGEKVFLECVQDMDHENMFWYRQDPGLGLRLIYFSYDVKMKEKGDIPEGYSVSREKKERFSLILESASTNQTSMYLCASRSSGGFGTDTQYFGPGTRLTVL.

This chain connects TRBV7-9 to TRBJ1-6; D is perhaps TRBD1 (5 bases). Trimming took 5 bases from V and 10 from J, leaving 9 bases between them. There are 12 residues in the CDR3. CDR1 and CDR2 from the germline V gene are SEHNR and FQNEAQ (reference sequence). The DNA for the CDR3 is TGTGCCAGCAGCGCGGACAACTCACCCCTCCACTTT. Translation: CASSADNSPLHF.

V is TRBV6-4 and J is TRBJ1-1; 10 bases are a match to TRBD1. Trimming took 6 bases from V and 0 from J; bases not matched to a gene: 4. This CDR3 has 15 amino acids. Germline values: CDR1 MRHNA, CDR2 SNTAGT. The CDR3 spells CASRAGQGMNTEAFF. The CDR3 DNA follows: TGTGCCAGCAGAGCGGGACAGGGGATGAACACTGAAGCTTTCTTT.

The chain couples TRBV9 to TRBJ2-1, with 8 bases fitting TRBD2. Unmatched junction bases numbered 10, after V lost 0 bases and J lost 5 bases. This CDR3 region has 17 residues. Per germline, CDR1 SGDLS and CDR2 YYNGEE. CDR3 DNA: TGTGCCAGCAGCGTAGGGCACTCCGCGCGGGAGGACAATGAGCAGTTCTTC. Its translation is CASSVGHSAREDNEQFF. Looking up the rest from reference TRBV9 and TRBJ2-1 gives the full variable domain: DSGVTQTPKHLITATGQRVTLRCSPRSGDLSVYWYQQSLDQGLQFLIQYYNGEERAKGNILERFSAQQFPDLHSELNLSSLELGDSALYFCASSVGHSAREDNEQFFGPGTRLTVL.

J is TRBJ1-3 and V is TRBV6-5; D uncertain. Germline lookup yields CDR1 MNHEY and CDR2 SVGAGI. The CDR3 runs 14 residues. V was clipped by 7 bases and J by 1 base, with 11 bases between them. The CDR3 DNA follows: TGTGCCAGCACCGAAGGAGGGTCTGGAAACACCATATATTTT. This codes for CASTEGGSGNTIYF.

This rearrangement joins TRBV3-1 (or the pseudogene TRBV3-2) to TRBJ1-1, with a possible D match to TRBD1 (5 bases). CDR3 size: 13 residues. Per germline, CDR1 LGHDT and CDR2 YNNKEL (reference sequence). Trimming removed 1 base from V and 4 bases from J, with 7 bases in between. This chain's CDR3 is CASSQAGGTEAFF. In DNA form, the CDR3 reads TGTGCCAGCAGCCAAGCCGGGGGCACTGAAGCTTTCTTT.

The chain is built from TRBV6-5 and TRBJ2-3; D is unresolved. The CDR3 spans 13 residues. Trimming pared 4 bases from V and 0 bases from J, leaving 5 bases between. Per germline, CDR1 MNHEY and CDR2 SVGAGI. The CDR3 spells CASSLTSTDTQYF. CDR3 DNA sequence: TGTGCCAGCAGTTTAACTAGCACAGATACGCAGTATTTT.

This chain connects TRBV6-5 to TRBJ1-5; D not certain. CDR1 and CDR2 (germline): MNHEY, SVGAGI. The CDR3 runs to 13 residues. V was trimmed by 6 bases and J by 0 bases, leaving 6 bases between them. In DNA form, the CDR3 reads TGTGCCAGCAGAAAATATAGCAATCAGCCCCAGCATTTT. It encodes CASRKYSNQPQHF.

The chain couples TRBV6-1 to TRBJ2-1, with D possibly TRBD2 on 6 matching bases. The CDR3 is 17 residues long. V was trimmed by 1 base and J by 4 bases, leaving 17 bases between them. Germline values: CDR1 MNHNS, CDR2 SASEGT. CDR3 in amino acids: CASSEGLAWILYNEQFF. CDR3 nucleotides: TGTGCCAGCAGTGAAGGTCTAGCGTGGATCCTTTACAATGAGCAGTTCTTC.